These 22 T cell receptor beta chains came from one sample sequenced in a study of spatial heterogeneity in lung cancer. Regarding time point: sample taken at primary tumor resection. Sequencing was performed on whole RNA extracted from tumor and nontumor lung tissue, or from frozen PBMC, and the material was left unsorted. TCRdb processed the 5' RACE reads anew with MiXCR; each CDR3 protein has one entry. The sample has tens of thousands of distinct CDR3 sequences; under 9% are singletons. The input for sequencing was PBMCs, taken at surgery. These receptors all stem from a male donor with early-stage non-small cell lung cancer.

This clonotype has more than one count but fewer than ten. This CDR3 reads CASSSRDRWTSGNTGELFF. The CDR3 DNA reads as TGTGCCAGCAGCTCCCGGGACAGATGGACTAGCGGGAACACCGGGGAGCTGTTTTTT. The chain carries TRBV7-2 and TRBJ2-2; TRBD2 agrees at 10 bases. The CDR3 is made up of 19 amino acids. CDR1 and CDR2 from the germline V gene are SGHTA and FQGNSA. V lost 4 bases and J lost 1; bases outside the gene matches: 12.

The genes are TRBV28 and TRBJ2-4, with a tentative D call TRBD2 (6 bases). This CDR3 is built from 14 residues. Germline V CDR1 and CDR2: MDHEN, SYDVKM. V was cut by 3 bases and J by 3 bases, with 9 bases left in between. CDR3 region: CASSLGGNKNIQYF. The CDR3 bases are TGTGCCAGCAGTTTGGGAGGAAACAAAAACATTCAGTACTTC. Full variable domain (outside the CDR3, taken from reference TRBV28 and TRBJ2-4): DVKVTQSSRYLVKRTGEKVFLECVQDMDHENMFWYRQDPGLGLRLIYFSYDVKMKEKGDIPEGYSVSREKKERFSLILESASTNQTSMYLCASSLGGNKNIQYFGAGTRLSVL.

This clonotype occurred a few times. The CDR3 region is CASSRDREITEAFF. The DNA of the CDR3 is TGTGCCAGCAGTCGGGACAGGGAAATCACTGAAGCTTTCTTT. V gene TRBV2 combines with J gene TRBJ1-1; 9 bases map to TRBD1. With 5 bases clipped from V and 4 bases from J, the junction kept 5 bases outside the gene matches. The CDR3 has 14 amino acids. From germline, CDR1 is SNHLY and CDR2 FYNNEI.

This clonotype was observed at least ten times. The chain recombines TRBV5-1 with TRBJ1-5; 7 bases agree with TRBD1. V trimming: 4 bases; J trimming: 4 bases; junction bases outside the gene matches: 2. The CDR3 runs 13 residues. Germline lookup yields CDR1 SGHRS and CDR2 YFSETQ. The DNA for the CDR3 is TGCGCCAGCAGCATACAGGGGAATCAGCCCCAGCATTTT. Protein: CASSIQGNQPQHF.

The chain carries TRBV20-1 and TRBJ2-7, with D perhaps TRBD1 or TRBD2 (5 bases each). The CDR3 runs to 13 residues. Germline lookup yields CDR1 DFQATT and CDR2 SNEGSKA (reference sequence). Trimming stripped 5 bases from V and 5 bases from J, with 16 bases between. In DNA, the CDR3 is TGCAGTGCTTTCCCAGGTTTGGGGGACGAGCAGTACTTC. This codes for CSAFPGLGDEQYF.

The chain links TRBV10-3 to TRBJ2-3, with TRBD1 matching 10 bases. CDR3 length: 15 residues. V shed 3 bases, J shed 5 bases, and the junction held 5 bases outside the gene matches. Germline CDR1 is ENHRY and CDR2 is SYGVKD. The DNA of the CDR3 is TGTGCCATCAGTGACTCAGACAGGGGGCAAGATACGCAGTATTTT. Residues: CAISDSDRGQDTQYF.

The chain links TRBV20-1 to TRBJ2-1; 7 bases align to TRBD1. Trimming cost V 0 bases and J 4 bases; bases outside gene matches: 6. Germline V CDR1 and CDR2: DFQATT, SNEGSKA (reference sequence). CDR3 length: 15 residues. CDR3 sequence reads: CSARDGDRLYNEQFF. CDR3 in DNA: TGCAGTGCTAGAGATGGGGACAGACTTTACAATGAGCAGTTCTTC.

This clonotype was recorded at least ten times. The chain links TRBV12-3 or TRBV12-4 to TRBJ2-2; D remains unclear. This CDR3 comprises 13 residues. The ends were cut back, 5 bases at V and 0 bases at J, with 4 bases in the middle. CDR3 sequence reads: CASSPTNTGELFF. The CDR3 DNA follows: TGTGCCAGCAGTCCTACGAACACCGGGGAGCTGTTTTTT.

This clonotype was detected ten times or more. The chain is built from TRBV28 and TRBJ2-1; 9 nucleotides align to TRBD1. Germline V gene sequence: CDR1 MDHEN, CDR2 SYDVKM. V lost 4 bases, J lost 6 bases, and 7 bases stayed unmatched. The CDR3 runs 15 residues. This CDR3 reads CASSSPGQGVNEQFF. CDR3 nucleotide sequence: TGTGCCAGCAGTTCCCCGGGACAGGGAGTCAATGAGCAGTTCTTC.

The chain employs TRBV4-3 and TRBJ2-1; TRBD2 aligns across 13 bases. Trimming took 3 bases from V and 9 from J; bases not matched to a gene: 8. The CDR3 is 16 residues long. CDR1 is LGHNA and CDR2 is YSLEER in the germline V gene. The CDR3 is CASSQQLAGGPSEQFF. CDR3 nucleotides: TGCGCCAGCAGCCAGCAACTAGCGGGGGGGCCGAGTGAGCAGTTCTTC.

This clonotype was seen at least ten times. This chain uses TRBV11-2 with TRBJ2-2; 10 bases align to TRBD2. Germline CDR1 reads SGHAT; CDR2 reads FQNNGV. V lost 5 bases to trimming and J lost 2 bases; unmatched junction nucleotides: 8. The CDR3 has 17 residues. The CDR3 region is CASSADGLAANTGELFF. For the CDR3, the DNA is TGTGCCAGCAGCGCAGACGGACTAGCGGCCAACACCGGGGAGCTGTTTTTT. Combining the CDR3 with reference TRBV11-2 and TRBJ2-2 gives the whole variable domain EAGVAQSPRYKIIEKRQSVAFWCNPISGHATLYWYQQILGQGPKLLIQFQNNGVVDDSQLPKDRFSAERLKGVDSTLKIQPAKLEDSAVYLCASSADGLAANTGELFFGEGSRLTVL.

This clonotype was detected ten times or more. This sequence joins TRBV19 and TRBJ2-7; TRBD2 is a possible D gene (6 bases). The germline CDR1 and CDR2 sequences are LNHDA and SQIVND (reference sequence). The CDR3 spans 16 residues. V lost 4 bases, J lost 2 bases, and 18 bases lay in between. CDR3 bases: TGTGCCAGTAGTACAAATATCGGGACTTACCCCTACGAGCAGTACTTC. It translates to CASSTNIGTYPYEQYF.

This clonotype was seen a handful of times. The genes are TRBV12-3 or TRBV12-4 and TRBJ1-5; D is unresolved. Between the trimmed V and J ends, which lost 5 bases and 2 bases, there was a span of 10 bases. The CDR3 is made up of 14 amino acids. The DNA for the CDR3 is TGTGCCAGCAGTCCGGGTGGGGGCAATCAGCCCCAGCATTTT. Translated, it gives CASSPGGGNQPQHF.

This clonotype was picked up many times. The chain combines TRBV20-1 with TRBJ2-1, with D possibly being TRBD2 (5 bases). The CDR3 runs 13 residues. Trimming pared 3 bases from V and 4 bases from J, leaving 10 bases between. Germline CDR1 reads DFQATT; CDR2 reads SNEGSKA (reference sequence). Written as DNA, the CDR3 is TGCAGTGCTAGGACTAACCCTTACAATGAGCAGTTCTTC. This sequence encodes CSARTNPYNEQFF.

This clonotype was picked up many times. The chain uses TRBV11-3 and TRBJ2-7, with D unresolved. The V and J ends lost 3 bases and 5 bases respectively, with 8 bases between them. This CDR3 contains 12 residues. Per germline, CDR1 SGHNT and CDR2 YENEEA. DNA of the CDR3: TGTGCCAGCAGCTTTCGGTCCGACGAGCAGTACTTC. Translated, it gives CASSFRSDEQYF.

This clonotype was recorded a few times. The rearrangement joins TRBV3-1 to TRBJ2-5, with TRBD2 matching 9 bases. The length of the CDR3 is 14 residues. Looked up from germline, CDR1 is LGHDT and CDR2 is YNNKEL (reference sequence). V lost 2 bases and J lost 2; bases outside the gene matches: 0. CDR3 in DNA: TGTGCCAGCAGCCAACTAGCGGGGCAAGAGACCCAGTACTTC. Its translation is CASSQLAGQETQYF.

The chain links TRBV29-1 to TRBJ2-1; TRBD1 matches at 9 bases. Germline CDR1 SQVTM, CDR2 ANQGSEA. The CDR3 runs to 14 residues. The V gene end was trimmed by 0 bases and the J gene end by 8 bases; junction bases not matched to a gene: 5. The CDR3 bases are TGCAGCGTTGAAGAAGGGACAGGGCGCGATGAGCAGTTCTTC. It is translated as CSVEEGTGRDEQFF.

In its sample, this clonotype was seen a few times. CDR3 DNA: TGTGCCACCAGTGACAGGCCTGGGGATACGCAGTATTTT. This translates into CATSDRPGDTQYF. This chain joins TRBV24-1 and TRBJ2-3, with D unclear. This CDR3 is built from 13 residues. V lost 4 bases and J 6 bases, leaving 10 bases between the germline ends. CDR1 is KGHDR, CDR2 SFDVKD, per germline.

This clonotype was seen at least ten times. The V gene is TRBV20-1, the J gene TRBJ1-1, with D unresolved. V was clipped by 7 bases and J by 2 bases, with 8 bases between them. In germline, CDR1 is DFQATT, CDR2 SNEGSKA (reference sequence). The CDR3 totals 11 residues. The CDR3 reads CSGGANTEAFF. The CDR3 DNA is TGCAGTGGCGGTGCAAACACTGAAGCTTTCTTT.

The CDR3 reads CASSLMVQSHKNEQFF. The DNA for the CDR3 is TGTGCCAGCAGTTTAATGGTGCAATCCCATAAAAATGAGCAGTTCTTC. V gene TRBV28 combines with J gene TRBJ2-1; no firm D call. Looked up from germline, CDR1 is MDHEN and CDR2 is SYDVKM. There are 16 residues in the CDR3. V shed 2 bases and J shed 7 bases, with 18 bases lying between them.

Here the CDR3 reads CAWSVAGYNEQFF. CDR3 sequence (DNA): TGTGCCTGGAGTGTAGCCGGATACAATGAGCAGTTCTTC. The chain carries TRBV30 and TRBJ2-1, with D unclear. Germline CDR1 GTSNPN, CDR2 SVGIG (reference sequence). The V end was cut by 0 bases, the J end by 4 bases, with 7 bases between. The CDR3 covers 13 residues.

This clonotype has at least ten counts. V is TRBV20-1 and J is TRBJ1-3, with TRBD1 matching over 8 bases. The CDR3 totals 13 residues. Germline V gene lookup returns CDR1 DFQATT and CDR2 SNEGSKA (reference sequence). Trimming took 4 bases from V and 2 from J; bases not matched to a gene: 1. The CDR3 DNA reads TGCAGTGCTACGGACAGGGCTGGAAACACCATATATTTT. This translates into CSATDRAGNTIYF.